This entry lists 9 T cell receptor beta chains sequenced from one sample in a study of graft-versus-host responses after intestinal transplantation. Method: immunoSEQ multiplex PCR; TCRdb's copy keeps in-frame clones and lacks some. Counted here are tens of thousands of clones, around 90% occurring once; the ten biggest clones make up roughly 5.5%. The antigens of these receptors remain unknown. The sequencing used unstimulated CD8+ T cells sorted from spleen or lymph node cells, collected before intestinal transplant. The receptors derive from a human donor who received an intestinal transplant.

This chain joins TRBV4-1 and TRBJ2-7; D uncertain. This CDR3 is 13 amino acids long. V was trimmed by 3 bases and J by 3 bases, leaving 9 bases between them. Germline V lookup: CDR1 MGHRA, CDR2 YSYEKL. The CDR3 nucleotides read TGCGCCAGCAGCCATGCAGGTAGCTACGAGCAGTACTTC. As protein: CASSHAGSYEQYF.

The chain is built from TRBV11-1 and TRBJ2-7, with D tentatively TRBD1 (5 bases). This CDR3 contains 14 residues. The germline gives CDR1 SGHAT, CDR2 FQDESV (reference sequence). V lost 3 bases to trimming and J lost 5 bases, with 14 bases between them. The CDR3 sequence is CASSFEQAPHEQYF. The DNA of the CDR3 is TGTGCCAGCAGCTTTGAACAGGCCCCCCACGAGCAGTACTTC.

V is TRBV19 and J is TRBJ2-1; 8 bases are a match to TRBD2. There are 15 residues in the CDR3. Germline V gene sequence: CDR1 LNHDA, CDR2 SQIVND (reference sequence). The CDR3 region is CAASGSGSSYNEQFF. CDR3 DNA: TGTGCAGCGTCGGGGAGCGGGAGCTCCTACAATGAGCAGTTCTTC.

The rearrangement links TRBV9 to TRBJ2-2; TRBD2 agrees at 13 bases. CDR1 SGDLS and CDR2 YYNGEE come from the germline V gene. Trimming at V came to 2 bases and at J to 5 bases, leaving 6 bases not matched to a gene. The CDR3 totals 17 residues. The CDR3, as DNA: TGTGCCAGCAGCGTTAAGGGACTAGCGGGACCAACCGGGGAGCTGTTTTTT. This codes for CASSVKGLAGPTGELFF.

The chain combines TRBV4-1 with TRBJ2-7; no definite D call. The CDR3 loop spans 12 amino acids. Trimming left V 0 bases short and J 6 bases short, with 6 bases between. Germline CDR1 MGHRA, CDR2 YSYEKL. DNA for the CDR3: TGCGCCAGCAGCCAAGATTACGGCGAGCAGTACTTC. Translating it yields CASSQDYGEQYF.

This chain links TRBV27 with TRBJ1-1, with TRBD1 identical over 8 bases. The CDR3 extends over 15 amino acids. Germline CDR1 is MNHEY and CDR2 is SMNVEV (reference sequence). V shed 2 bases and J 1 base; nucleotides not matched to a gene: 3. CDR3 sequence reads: CASSLGQGANTEAFF. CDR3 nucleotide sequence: TGTGCCAGCAGTTTAGGTCAGGGGGCGAACACTGAAGCTTTCTTT.

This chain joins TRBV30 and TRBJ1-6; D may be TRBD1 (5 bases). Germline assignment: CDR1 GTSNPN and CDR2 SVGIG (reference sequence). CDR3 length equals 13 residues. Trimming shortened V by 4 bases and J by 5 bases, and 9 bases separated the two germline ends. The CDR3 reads CAWTGDDNSPLHF. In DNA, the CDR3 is TGTGCCTGGACCGGGGACGATAATTCACCCCTCCACTTT.

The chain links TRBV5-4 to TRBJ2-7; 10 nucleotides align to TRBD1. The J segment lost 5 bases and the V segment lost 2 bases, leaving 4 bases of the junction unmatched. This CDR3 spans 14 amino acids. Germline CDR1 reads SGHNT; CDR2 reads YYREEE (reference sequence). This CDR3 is CASSLTGTGDEQYF. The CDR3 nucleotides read TGTGCCAGCAGCTTAACCGGGACAGGGGACGAGCAGTACTTC. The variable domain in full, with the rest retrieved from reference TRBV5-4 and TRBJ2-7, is ETGVTQSPTHLIKTRGQQVTLRCSSQSGHNTVSWYQQALGQGPQFIFQYYREEENGRGNFPPRFSGLQFPNYSSELNVNALELDDSALYLCASSLTGTGDEQYFGPGTRLTVT.

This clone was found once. This chain's CDR3 is CASSDPTGSLRDTQYF. CDR3 DNA: TGTGCCAGCAGTGACCCGACAGGGTCCCTTCGAGATACGCAGTATTTT. The chain links TRBV6-1 to TRBJ2-3, with 7 bases aligning to TRBD1. V was clipped by 3 bases and J by 5 bases; unmatched bases: 11. Per germline, CDR1 MNHNS and CDR2 SASEGT. This CDR3 spans 16 amino acids.